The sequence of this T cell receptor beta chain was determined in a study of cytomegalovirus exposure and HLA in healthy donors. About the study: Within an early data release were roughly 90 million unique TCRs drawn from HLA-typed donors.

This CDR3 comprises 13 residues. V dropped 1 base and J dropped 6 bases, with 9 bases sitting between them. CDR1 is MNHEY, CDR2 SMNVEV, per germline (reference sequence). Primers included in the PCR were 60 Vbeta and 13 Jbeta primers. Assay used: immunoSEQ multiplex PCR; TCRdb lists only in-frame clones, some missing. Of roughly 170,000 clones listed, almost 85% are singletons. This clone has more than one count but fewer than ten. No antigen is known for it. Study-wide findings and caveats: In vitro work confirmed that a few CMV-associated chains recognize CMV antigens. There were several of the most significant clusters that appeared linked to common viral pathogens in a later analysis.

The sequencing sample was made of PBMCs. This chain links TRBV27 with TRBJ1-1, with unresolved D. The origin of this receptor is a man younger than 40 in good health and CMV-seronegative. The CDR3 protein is CASSLWAGAEAFF. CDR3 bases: TGTGCCAGCAGTTTATGGGCTGGCGCTGAAGCTTTCTTT.